This TCR beta chain comes out of a study of cytomegalovirus exposure and HLA in healthy donors. With respect to this clone: The antigen is unknown.

Study-wide results and limits: Rarity marked most TCR sequences, yet some public TCRs occurred in many donors. It was reported that the classifier diagnosed cytomegalovirus status with high specificity and sensitivity in both the original and validation cohorts. A few CMV-associated chains were confirmed in vitro to be specific for CMV antigens.

V dropped 1 base and J dropped 0 bases, with 9 bases sitting between them. The CDR3 consists of 15 residues. Germline CDR1 MGHDK, CDR2 SYGVNS. The PCR used 60 Vbeta and 13 Jbeta primers. Measured with immunoSEQ multiplex PCR; TCRdb has only the in-frame clones, and not every one. The sample lists 95,000 to 150,000 clones, around 76% occurring once. Sequencing was done on a sample of PBMCs. This receptor was taken from a man aged 60-69 years in good health and CMV-seropositive. The rearrangement uses TRBV25-1 and TRBJ1-1, with D perhaps matching TRBD1 (6 bases). The CDR3 DNA sequence: TGTGCCAGCAGTGAATCTCCAGGGGTGAACACTGAAGCTTTCTTT. It specifies CASSESPGVNTEAFF.